Shown below are 10 T cell receptor beta chains from a single sample sequenced in a study of vaccination effects on CD4 cells after COVID-19. Their target antigens are unknown. CD4+ T cells specific for antigen were expanded with viral peptide pools by the ViraFEST assay before sequencing. Isolating CD4+ T cells followed approximately ten days of culture. The individual was infected with SARS-CoV-2 between March and December 2020, as confirmed by PCR. TCRdb's copy holds only in-frame clones and misses some; the assay was immunoSEQ multiplex PCR. The data hold 60,000 to 75,000 clones, with around 70% observed a single time. The sequencing here drew on CD4+ T cells from PBMCs cultured with HIV peptides, taken before COVID-19 vaccination. Sample subset: HIV-1 Nef peptide pool negative control/reference culture. These receptors were collected from a human donor who had a prior SARS-CoV-2 infection.

The J gene is TRBJ2-3, the V gene TRBV18; the match to TRBD2 covers 14 bases. V shed 0 bases and J 8 bases; nucleotides not matched to a gene: 7. CDR1 is KGHSH and CDR2 is LQKENI in the germline V gene. The CDR3 loop spans 17 amino acids. The CDR3 sequence: CASSPPGTSGGHGTQYF. DNA for the CDR3: TGTGCCAGCTCACCACCGGGGACTAGCGGGGGTCATGGTACGCAGTATTTT. Based on the CDR3 plus reference TRBV18 and TRBJ2-3, the full variable domain is NAGVMQNPRHLVRRRGQEARLRCSPMKGHSHVYWYRQLPEEGLKFMVYLQKENIIDESGMPKERFSAEFPKEGPSILRIQQVVRGDSAAYFCASSPPGTSGGHGTQYFGPGTRLTVL.

The rearrangement links TRBV6-2 or TRBV6-3 to TRBJ2-2; the match to TRBD2 covers 9 bases. J gave up 0 bases and V 6 bases, and 11 bases lay outside the gene matches. The germline CDR1 and CDR2 sequences are MNHEY and SVGEGT. The CDR3 covers 18 residues. DNA for the CDR3: TGTGCCAGCAGCCCTAGTCGGGCGGGGGGGCCGAACACCGGGGAGCTGTTTTTT. Translated, it gives CASSPSRAGGPNTGELFF.

This clone occurred once. The genes are TRBV3-1 (or the pseudogene TRBV3-2) and TRBJ2-7, with D unresolved. Per germline, CDR1 LGHDT and CDR2 YNNKEL (reference sequence). Trimming removed 4 bases at V and 0 bases at J, with 4 bases between. The length of the CDR3 is 12 residues. This CDR3 is CASSRLSYEQYF. The DNA of the CDR3 is TGTGCCAGCAGCCGTCTCTCCTACGAGCAGTACTTC.

The chain has TRBV7-2 and TRBJ1-1; tentatively, D is TRBD1 (5 bases). Trimming took off 2 bases at V and 4 bases at J, with 11 bases between the two ends. The CDR3 is 14 residues long. The germline CDR1 and CDR2 sequences are SGHTA and FQGNSA. CDR3 nucleotides: TGTGCCAGCAGCTTAATGGGGAGGGGCACTGAAGCTTTCTTT. Translating it yields CASSLMGRGTEAFF.

The chain carries TRBV15 and TRBJ2-1, with 11 bases aligning to TRBD2. The CDR3 extends over 14 amino acids. V lost 3 bases, J lost 10 bases, and 5 bases stayed unmatched. CDR1 and CDR2 from the germline V gene are LNHNV and YYDKDF (reference sequence). The CDR3 DNA follows: TGTGCCACCAGCAGGACTAGCGGGGAGGGGGAGCAGTTCTTC. This gives the protein CATSRTSGEGEQFF. The variable domain in full, with the rest retrieved from reference TRBV15 and TRBJ2-1, is DAMVIQNPRYQVTQFGKPVTLSCSQTLNHNVMYWYQQKSSQAPKLLFHYYDKDFNNEADTPDNFQSRRPNTSFCFLDIRSPGLGDTAMYLCATSRTSGEGEQFFGPGTRLTVL.

CDR3 in DNA: TGTGCCAGCAGCGAATCGGACAGGGGCTATGTAAACACCATATATTTT. Translated: CASSESDRGYVNTIYF. This chain links TRBV9 with TRBJ1-3; 9 nucleotides align to TRBD1. The CDR3 is 16 amino acids. CDR1 and CDR2 (germline): SGDLS, YYNGEE. Germline trimming cut 3 bases from V and 6 bases from J; bases unmatched to any gene: 10.

The chain combines TRBV29-1 with TRBJ2-3, with 7 bases fitting TRBD2. The junction had 3 bases not matched to a gene; V was cut back by 8 bases and J by 4 bases. CDR1 SQVTM and CDR2 ANQGSEA come from the germline V gene. The CDR3 loop spans 11 amino acids. CDR3 loop: CSLGGADTQYF. The CDR3 nucleotides are TGCAGCCTGGGGGGGGCAGATACGCAGTATTTT.

This chain joins TRBV20-1 and TRBJ2-3; unclear D gene. The CDR3 spans 11 residues. Per the germline V gene, CDR1 is DFQATT and CDR2 is SNEGSKA (reference sequence). Trimming left V 4 bases short and J 10 bases short, with 12 bases between. CDR3 amino acids: CSANLGRPQYF. The CDR3 DNA reads TGCAGTGCTAATTTAGGAAGGCCGCAGTATTTT.

The rearrangement links TRBV6-5 to TRBJ2-3; 8 positions match TRBD2. The J segment lost 4 bases and the V segment lost 6 bases, leaving 6 bases of the junction unmatched. The length of the CDR3 is 14 residues. Germline CDR1 reads MNHEY; CDR2 reads SVGAGI. In nucleotides, the CDR3 is TGTGCCAGCAGCCCGCGGGAGGTGGCAGATACGCAGTATTTT. This translates into CASSPREVADTQYF.

The CDR3 bases are TGTGCCAGCTCACGAGTTGAGCGTGGTGAGCAGTTCTTC. This codes for CASSRVERGEQFF. V usage is TRBV18 and J usage is TRBJ2-1; D unclear. The germline V gene has CDR1 KGHSH and CDR2 LQKENI. With 4 bases removed from V and 9 bases from J, the gap between germline ends came to 13 bases. The CDR3 has 13 amino acids.